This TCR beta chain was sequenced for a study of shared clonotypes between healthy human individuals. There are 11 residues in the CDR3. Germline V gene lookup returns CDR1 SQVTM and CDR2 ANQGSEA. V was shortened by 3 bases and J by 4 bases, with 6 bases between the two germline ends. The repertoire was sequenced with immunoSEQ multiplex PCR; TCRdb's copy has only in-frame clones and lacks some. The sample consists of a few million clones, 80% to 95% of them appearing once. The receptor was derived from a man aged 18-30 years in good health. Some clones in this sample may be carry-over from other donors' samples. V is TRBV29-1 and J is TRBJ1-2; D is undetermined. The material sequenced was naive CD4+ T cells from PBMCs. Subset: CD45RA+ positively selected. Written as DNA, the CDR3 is TGCAGCGTTGAGCCCCGCTATGGCTACACCTTC. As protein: CSVEPRYGYTF.